A single sample is the source of the 31 T cell receptor beta chains below, sequenced in a study of blood T cell repertoires in COVID-19. The repertoire was sequenced with immunoSEQ multiplex PCR; TCRdb's copy has only in-frame clones and lacks some. This repertoire shows fewer than 250,000 clones, about 83% found once; its top ten account for about 3.9%. The specimen sequenced was PBMCs or T cells enriched from blood (not recorded which). Receptors originate from a woman aged 40 to 50 who had been exposed to COVID-19.

The V and J genes are TRBV5-1 and TRBJ1-6; 11 bases are shared with TRBD1. CDR1 and CDR2 (germline): SGHRS, YFSETQ. With V trimmed by 0 bases and J by 8 bases, 4 bases remained unmatched. CDR3 length equals 16 residues. CDR3 DNA: TGCGCCAGCAGCTTGGCTGGGGGACAGGGGGATTCACCCCTCCACTTT. This gives the protein CASSLAGGQGDSPLHF.

This rearrangement joins TRBV18 to TRBJ1-1; no definite D call. V lost 1 base and J lost 6, with 15 bases in between. The CDR3 is made up of 15 amino acids. Germline V CDR1 and CDR2: KGHSH, LQKENI. In DNA, the CDR3 is TGTGCCAGCTCACCACTAGAGAATCCCAACGCTGAAGCTTTCTTT. It translates to CASSPLENPNAEAFF.

The chain couples TRBV7-8 to TRBJ2-3; 8 bases match TRBD1. The V gene's germline CDR1 is SGHVS and CDR2 FQNEAQ. V lost 0 bases, J lost 7 bases, and 9 bases stayed unmatched. This CDR3 is 16 amino acids long. The CDR3 sequence is CASSLARTGPLNTQYF. The DNA of the CDR3 is TGTGCCAGCAGCTTAGCTAGGACAGGGCCCCTGAATACGCAGTATTTT.

The V and J genes are TRBV10-3 and TRBJ2-2; 10 bases are a match to TRBD1. In germline, CDR1 is ENHRY, CDR2 SYGVKD. This CDR3 is 18 amino acids long. Losses at the gene ends were 3 bases for V and 1 base for J; bases not matched to a gene: 8. The CDR3 sequence: CAISDLDRGSGNTGELFF. The CDR3 nucleotides are TGTGCCATCAGTGACTTGGACAGGGGGTCGGGGAACACCGGGGAGCTGTTTTTT.

The rearrangement links TRBV7-3 to TRBJ2-6, with D possibly TRBD1 on 6 matching bases. Germline CDR1 SGHTA, CDR2 FQGTGA. The length of the CDR3 is 15 residues. The ends were cut back, 5 bases at V and 3 bases at J, with 11 bases in the middle. The CDR3 DNA reads as TGTGCCAGCAGCACCCGACAGGTTGGGGCCAACGTCCTGACTTTC. Protein product: CASSTRQVGANVLTF.

This clone was counted between two and nine times. The rearrangement links TRBV18 to TRBJ2-7; 8 positions match TRBD1. Trimming at V came to 5 bases and at J to 4 bases, leaving 7 bases not matched to a gene. CDR1 KGHSH and CDR2 LQKENI come from the germline V gene. The CDR3 is made up of 14 amino acids. The CDR3 DNA follows: TGTGCCAGCTCAGAAACGACAGGGGCGTACGAGCAGTACTTC. Translating gives CASSETTGAYEQYF.

J is TRBJ2-1 and V is TRBV7-9, with D unclear. Trimming left V 3 bases short and J 6 bases short, with 6 bases between. The V gene's germline CDR1 is SEHNR and CDR2 FQNEAQ (reference sequence). CDR3 length equals 12 residues. CDR3: CASSLSGNEQFF. For the CDR3, the DNA is TGTGCCAGCAGCTTGTCGGGCAATGAGCAGTTCTTC.

The rearrangement joins TRBV11-2 to TRBJ1-5, with a possible D match to TRBD1 (5 bases). Germline lookup yields CDR1 SGHAT and CDR2 FQNNGV. CDR3 length: 14 residues. V was shortened by 3 bases and J by 5 bases, with 11 bases between the two germline ends. DNA of the CDR3: TGTGCCAGCAGCTTCCTGGGGGAGGATCAGCCCCAGCATTTT. Translated: CASSFLGEDQPQHF.

The chain uses TRBV4-1 and TRBJ2-5, with a possible D match to TRBD2 (6 bases). Germline loops: CDR1 MGHRA, CDR2 YSYEKL. Trimming shortened V by 0 bases and J by 5 bases, and 16 bases separated the two germline ends. The CDR3 totals 16 residues. This chain's CDR3 is CASSQDPRPGVETQYF. The CDR3 DNA reads as TGCGCCAGCAGCCAAGATCCTAGACCGGGGGTGGAGACCCAGTACTTC.

The CDR3 sequence is CASSLGWLAGGRPKLQETQYF. In nucleotides, the CDR3 is TGTGCCAGCAGCTTAGGGTGGCTAGCGGGGGGCCGACCAAAACTTCAAGAGACCCAGTACTTC. The J gene is TRBJ2-5, the V gene TRBV7-6; 11 bases match TRBD2. Losses at the gene ends were 1 base for V and 2 bases for J; bases not matched to a gene: 18. This CDR3 has 21 amino acids. The V gene's germline CDR1 is SGHVS and CDR2 FNYEAQ.

The chain is built from TRBV19 and TRBJ1-5; TRBD1 matches at 8 bases. Germline V gene data show CDR1 as LNHDA and CDR2 as SQIVND (reference sequence). With V trimmed by 5 bases and J by 6 bases, 9 bases remained unmatched. CDR3 size: 15 residues. Written as DNA, the CDR3 is TGTGCCAGTAGTTTTGCAGGGGGCGTCGGTCAGCCCCAGCATTTT. Translation gives CASSFAGGVGQPQHF. The full variable domain, rest sourced from reference TRBV19 and TRBJ1-5, is DGGITQSPKYLFRKEGQNVTLSCEQNLNHDAMYWYRQDPGQGLRLIYYSQIVNDFQKGDIAEGYSVSREKKESFPLTVTSAQKNPTAFYLCASSFAGGVGQPQHFGDGTRLSIL.

V usage is TRBV7-6 and J usage is TRBJ2-3, with D possibly being TRBD1 (7 bases). Trimming shortened V by 5 bases and J by 5 bases, and 20 bases separated the two germline ends. The CDR3 spans 16 residues. Germline values: CDR1 SGHVS, CDR2 FNYEAQ. The CDR3 bases are TGTGCCAGCAGCCTCCTCGGAGGGGGCGAAGGAGATACGCAGTATTTT. Translation gives CASSLLGGGEGDTQYF. Full variable domain (remainder filled in from reference TRBV7-6 and TRBJ2-3): GAGVSQSPRYKVTKRGQDVALRCDPISGHVSLYWYRQALGQGPEFLTYFNYEAQQDKSGLPNDRFSAERPEGSISTLTIQRTEQRDSAMYRCASSLLGGGEGDTQYFGPGTRLTVL.

The V gene is TRBV5-4, the J gene TRBJ2-2; 10 bases align to TRBD1. The CDR3 has 16 residues. The J segment lost 1 base and the V segment lost 3 bases, leaving 3 bases of the junction unmatched. Germline V gene sequence: CDR1 SGHNT, CDR2 YYREEE (reference sequence). CDR3 protein: CASSSRTGGNTGELFF. CDR3 DNA: TGTGCCAGCAGCTCCCGGACAGGGGGGAACACCGGGGAGCTGTTTTTT.

The chain employs TRBV19 and TRBJ1-1, with 11 bases identical to TRBD1. V dropped 4 bases and J dropped 1; count of bases not matched to a gene: 2. The CDR3 covers 15 residues. The germline V gene encodes CDR1 LNHDA and CDR2 SQIVND (reference sequence). CDR3: CASSKDRGQNTEAFF. The CDR3 DNA sequence: TGTGCCAGTAGTAAGGACAGGGGGCAGAACACTGAAGCTTTCTTT.

The V call is TRBV7-6, the J call TRBJ2-7; maybe TRBD2 (7 bases). The CDR3 runs 14 residues. V gave up 5 bases and J gave up 7 bases, with 18 bases separating them. Germline CDR1 reads SGHVS; CDR2 reads FNYEAQ. The CDR3, as DNA: TGTGCCAGCAGCCATACACGGGGGGCTGCGGAGCAGTACTTC. Translation gives CASSHTRGAAEQYF.

J is TRBJ1-1 and V is TRBV19; no reliable D call. With 7 bases removed from V and 2 bases from J, the gap between germline ends came to 11 bases. Germline V gives CDR1 LNHDA, CDR2 SQIVND (reference sequence). The CDR3 is 13 residues long. The CDR3 protein is CASTRGSNTEAFF. Here the CDR3 DNA reads TGTGCCAGTACCCGTGGCAGTAACACTGAAGCTTTCTTT.

This clone was recorded at least ten times. The chain carries TRBV7-2 and TRBJ1-1; possible D gene TRBD1, 5 bases. The germline V gene encodes CDR1 SGHTA and CDR2 FQGNSA. V gave up 2 bases and J gave up 4 bases, with 23 bases separating them. The length of the CDR3 is 18 residues. CDR3 region: CASSLHPLDQRGGTEAFF. In nucleotides, the CDR3 is TGTGCCAGCAGCTTACATCCTCTAGACCAACGGGGGGGCACTGAAGCTTTCTTT.

A few counts support this clone. The chain is built from TRBV7-2 and TRBJ2-1; tentatively, D is TRBD2 (7 bases). Germline lookup yields CDR1 SGHTA and CDR2 FQGNSA. Trimming removed 3 bases from V and 8 bases from J, with 17 bases in between. The CDR3 sequence is 15 residues long. CDR3 sequence: CASSLRGGVGDEQFF. CDR3 coding DNA: TGTGCCAGCAGCTTGAGAGGGGGGGTTGGGGATGAGCAGTTCTTC.

The genes are TRBV9 and TRBJ1-3; tentative D call: TRBD1 (6 bases). The CDR3 totals 14 residues. CDR1 SGDLS and CDR2 YYNGEE come from the germline V gene. V gave up 6 bases and J gave up 0 bases, with 10 bases separating them. The CDR3, as DNA: TGTGCCAGCACCCTAGGGGGCTCTGGAAACACCATATATTTT. Residues: CASTLGGSGNTIYF.

The gene calls are TRBV18 and TRBJ1-1, with D possibly matching TRBD1 (5 bases). This CDR3 contains 16 residues. CDR1 and CDR2 (germline): KGHSH, LQKENI. Deletions cut 5 bases from V and 2 bases from J, with 18 bases between. CDR3 DNA: TGTGCCAGCTCAACATCGAACCCAGGGATAAACACTGAAGCTTTCTTT. It encodes CASSTSNPGINTEAFF.

The J gene is TRBJ2-1, the V gene TRBV4-1; D might be TRBD1 (5 bases). Germline V gene data show CDR1 as MGHRA and CDR2 as YSYEKL. Trimming cost V 1 base and J 5 bases, with 9 bases left between them. The CDR3 is 14 amino acids. The CDR3 loop is CASSQVWGDNEQFF. The CDR3 DNA is TGCGCCAGCAGCCAAGTATGGGGCGACAATGAGCAGTTCTTC.

This chain connects TRBV9 to TRBJ1-1; D may be TRBD1 (6 bases). This CDR3 is 18 amino acids long. V was trimmed by 5 bases and J by 3 bases, leaving 26 bases between them. Germline V gene sequence: CDR1 SGDLS, CDR2 YYNGEE. The CDR3 here is CASSGTHDHPRFHTEAFF. CDR3 nucleotides: TGTGCCAGCAGTGGGACACACGATCACCCTCGGTTCCACACTGAAGCTTTCTTT. Filled out from reference TRBV9 and TRBJ1-1, the complete variable domain reads DSGVTQTPKHLITATGQRVTLRCSPRSGDLSVYWYQQSLDQGLQFLIQYYNGEERAKGNILERFSAQQFPDLHSELNLSSLELGDSALYFCASSGTHDHPRFHTEAFFGQGTRLTVV.

This clone occurred a few times. The chain employs TRBV9 and TRBJ1-4, with 7 bases identical to TRBD1. J was trimmed by 5 bases and V by 2 bases; bases with no gene match: 3. The CDR3 runs 14 residues. Germline CDR1 and CDR2: SGDLS and YYNGEE. The CDR3 region is CASSVGTANEKLFF. As DNA, the CDR3 is TGTGCCAGCAGCGTGGGGACAGCAAATGAAAAACTGTTTTTT. The full variable domain, with the rest looked up from reference TRBV9 and TRBJ1-4, is DSGVTQTPKHLITATGQRVTLRCSPRSGDLSVYWYQQSLDQGLQFLIQYYNGEERAKGNILERFSAQQFPDLHSELNLSSLELGDSALYFCASSVGTANEKLFFGSGTQLSVL.

This clone was observed a single time. This chain links TRBV12-5 with TRBJ2-1; tentative D call: TRBD1 (6 bases). The ends were cut back, 6 bases at V and 1 base at J, with 13 bases in the middle. This CDR3 contains 15 residues. The germline CDR1 and CDR2 sequences are LGHNT and FRNRAP. DNA of the CDR3: TGTGCTAGTGGAAACCCCGGGACATCCTACAATGAGCAGTTCTTC. Protein sequence: CASGNPGTSYNEQFF.

This chain uses TRBV19 with TRBJ1-2, with unresolved D. The CDR3 is 16 amino acids. V lost 10 bases, J lost 0 bases, and 21 bases lay in between. Germline CDR1 LNHDA, CDR2 SQIVND (reference sequence). CDR3 residues: CATYGTAEYPNYGYTF. Here the CDR3 DNA reads TGTGCCACCTACGGCACTGCGGAATACCCTAACTATGGCTACACCTTC.

This chain links TRBV28 with TRBJ1-4; a weak D match, TRBD1 (6 bases). This CDR3 is 16 amino acids long. Trimming took off 3 bases at V and 0 bases at J, with 11 bases between the two ends. Germline-derived CDR1 and CDR2 are MDHEN and SYDVKM. CDR3 bases: TGTGCCAGCAGTTTTTGGGACATTTCAACTAATGAAAAACTGTTTTTT. This translates into CASSFWDISTNEKLFF. Full variable domain (outside the CDR3, taken from reference TRBV28 and TRBJ1-4): DVKVTQSSRYLVKRTGEKVFLECVQDMDHENMFWYRQDPGLGLRLIYFSYDVKMKEKGDIPEGYSVSREKKERFSLILESASTNQTSMYLCASSFWDISTNEKLFFGSGTQLSVL.

This clone has only a few counts. V is TRBV7-9 and J is TRBJ1-1, with D uncertain. V lost 0 bases to trimming and J lost 4 bases, with 9 bases between them. This CDR3 has 14 residues. From germline, CDR1 is SEHNR and CDR2 FQNEAQ (reference sequence). CDR3 sequence: CASSLAAGITEAFF. The CDR3 bases are TGTGCCAGCAGCTTAGCGGCGGGGATCACTGAAGCTTTCTTT.

The chain couples TRBV6-2 or TRBV6-3 to TRBJ2-5, with TRBD2 as a possible D gene (6 bases). CDR3 length equals 15 residues. V was trimmed by 3 bases and J by 4 bases, leaving 15 bases between them. Germline CDR1 is MNHEY and CDR2 is SVGEGT. The CDR3 DNA sequence: TGTGCCAGCAGTTATACCGCTCTGCGGGGAGAGACCCAGTACTTC. It translates to CASSYTALRGETQYF.

In its sample, this clone was seen a few times. The V gene is TRBV27, the J gene TRBJ2-7; D is possibly TRBD1 (6 bases). The CDR3 sequence is 16 residues long. Germline V lookup: CDR1 MNHEY, CDR2 SMNVEV (reference sequence). Trimming left V 5 bases short and J 2 bases short, with 19 bases between. The CDR3 reads CASSPTSWGRTYEQYF. DNA of the CDR3: TGTGCCAGCAGTCCAACAAGTTGGGGGCGAACCTACGAGCAGTACTTC.

This rearrangement joins TRBV10-3 to TRBJ2-7; a possible D gene is TRBD2 (6 bases). This CDR3 spans 13 amino acids. Germline V gene sequence: CDR1 ENHRY, CDR2 SYGVKD. Trimming left V 6 bases short and J 2 bases short, with 11 bases between. The CDR3 sequence is CAISTGGTYEQYF. The CDR3 DNA is TGTGCCATCAGCACCGGGGGTACCTACGAGCAGTACTTC.

This chain uses TRBV30 with TRBJ1-2; D may be TRBD1 (5 bases). Germline V gene data show CDR1 as GTSNPN and CDR2 as SVGIG (reference sequence). CDR3 length equals 14 residues. Trimming took 1 base from V and 6 from J, leaving 15 bases between them. DNA of the CDR3: TGTGCCTGGAGTGCAGTCGAAGGGGCGGATGGCTACACCTTC. Its translation is CAWSAVEGADGYTF.